One TCR beta chain is described in this entry. What it binds is unknown. This specimen belongs to a study of cytomegalovirus exposure and HLA in healthy donors. Whole-study findings and limits: An analysis that came later showed most CMV-associated TCR beta chains appearing HLA-restricted. The authors assumed roughly uniform sequencing depth across donors for presence/absence analyses.

The PCR employed 60 Vbeta primers together with 13 Jbeta primers. Measured with immunoSEQ multiplex PCR; TCRdb has only the in-frame clones, and not every one. Found here are 100,000 to 150,000 clones, approximately 17% of them singletons; the top ten hold roughly 3%. The donors gave bone marrow, and they were healthy. V shed 4 bases and J 2 bases; nucleotides not matched to a gene: 8. Germline CDR1 and CDR2: SGHRS and YFSETQ. The CDR3 extends over 16 amino acids. The sample comprised PBMCs. The chain joins TRBV5-1 to TRBJ2-5, with 10 bases that match TRBD1. This clonotype was obtained from a female donor in good health and CMV-seropositive. The CDR3 loop is CASSVDPGQGQETQYF. The DNA of the CDR3 is TGCGCCAGCAGCGTAGATCCGGGACAGGGGCAAGAGACCCAGTACTTC.